A single sample is the source of the 21 T cell receptor beta chains below, sequenced in a study of shared clonotypes between healthy human individuals. Sequenced by immunoSEQ multiplex PCR; TCRdb stores in-frame clones only, minus some. This sample has around 700,000 clones, with roughly 72% found just once. Sequenced material: memory CD4+ T cells sorted from blood. Subset given: CD45RA-negative fraction. The receptors were sampled from a woman aged 25 to 45 in good health.

This chain uses TRBV2 with TRBJ2-7; D is perhaps TRBD2 (5 bases). V gave up 7 bases and J gave up 3 bases, with 13 bases separating them. CDR3 length equals 13 residues. From germline, CDR1 is SNHLY and CDR2 FYNNEI. The CDR3 here is CASKVASLYEQYF. In nucleotides, the CDR3 is TGTGCCAGCAAAGTAGCGTCTCTCTACGAGCAGTACTTC.

V usage is TRBV7-9 and J usage is TRBJ1-1, with D perhaps matching TRBD1 (6 bases). The V gene lost 3 bases and the J gene lost 2 bases, with 16 bases spanning the gap. The CDR3 is 16 amino acids. Germline V gives CDR1 SEHNR, CDR2 FQNEAQ (reference sequence). The CDR3 nucleotides are TGTGCCAGCAGCTTGGGGGCAGGGACCTTAAACACTGAAGCTTTCTTT. This gives the protein CASSLGAGTLNTEAFF. Using reference TRBV7-9 and TRBJ1-1 for the parts outside the CDR3, the full variable domain is DTGVSQNPRHKITKRGQNVTFRCDPISEHNRLYWYRQTLGQGPEFLTYFQNEAQLEKSRLLSDRFSAERPKGSFSTLEIQRTEQGDSAMYLCASSLGAGTLNTEAFFGQGTRLTVV.

The rearrangement uses TRBV7-9 and TRBJ1-5; 8 bases map to TRBD1. The CDR3 covers 17 residues. Germline CDR1 SEHNR, CDR2 FQNEAQ (reference sequence). Trimming removed 4 bases from V and 2 bases from J; junction bases left unmatched: 10. For the CDR3, the DNA is TGTGCCAGCAGCTCCGGGACAGGCACCGGAGGCAATCAGCCCCAGCATTTT. Protein: CASSSGTGTGGNQPQHF.

This clone came up a few times. The CDR3 DNA reads TGCGCCAGCAGACAAGGACTAGCGGGAGGACGAACGTTTAGCACAGATACGCAGTATTTT. Amino acids: CASRQGLAGGRTFSTDTQYF. J is TRBJ2-3 and V is TRBV5-1, with 14 positions matching TRBD2. The CDR3 is 20 residues long. Trimming at V came to 5 bases and at J to 0 bases, leaving 14 bases not matched to a gene. Germline lookup yields CDR1 SGHRS and CDR2 YFSETQ.

With regard to this clone: Other DNA sequences in this specimen translate into the identical CDR3. The gene calls are TRBV20-1 and TRBJ2-7; D unresolved. The V end lost 0 bases, the J end lost 3 bases, and 0 bases lay between the germline ends. Looked up from germline, CDR1 is DFQATT and CDR2 is SNEGSKA (reference sequence). This CDR3 comprises 10 residues. CDR3 nucleotide sequence: TGCAGTGCTAGAGACTACGAGCAGTACTTC. Protein product: CSARDYEQYF.

The rearrangement uses TRBV19 and TRBJ2-7; TRBD2 matches 10 bases. Trimming removed 1 base from V and 7 bases from J; junction bases left unmatched: 10. The germline gives CDR1 LNHDA, CDR2 SQIVND (reference sequence). This CDR3 comprises 16 residues. CDR3 protein: CASSIVGAGGPREQYF. As DNA, the CDR3 is TGTGCCAGTAGTATAGTAGGAGCGGGAGGGCCAAGAGAGCAGTACTTC.

Turning to this clone: The same CDR3 can be traced to other DNA sequences in this sample. The chain has TRBV2 and TRBJ1-2; TRBD1 aligns across 8 bases. V shed 4 bases, J shed 5 bases, and the junction held 6 bases outside the gene matches. Per germline, CDR1 SNHLY and CDR2 FYNNEI. CDR3 length equals 14 residues. CDR3 nucleotide sequence: TGTGCCAGCAGTGGGACAGGGAGGTATTATGGCTACACCTTC. It specifies CASSGTGRYYGYTF.

This chain joins TRBV29-1 and TRBJ1-1; 9 nucleotides line up with TRBD1. The CDR3 has 13 amino acids. The germline V gene encodes CDR1 SQVTM and CDR2 ANQGSEA. Trimming removed 6 bases from V and 4 bases from J; junction bases left unmatched: 6. DNA of the CDR3: TGCAGCGTATACACAGGGGGCCCCACTGAAGCTTTCTTT. This encodes CSVYTGGPTEAFF. The variable domain in full, with the rest retrieved from reference TRBV29-1 and TRBJ1-1, is SAVISQKPSRDICQRGTSLTIQCQVDSQVTMMFWYRQQPGQSLTLIATANQGSEATYESGFVIDKFPISRPNLTFSTLTVSNMSPEDSSIYLCSVYTGGPTEAFFGQGTRLTVV.

The chain recombines TRBV4-1 with TRBJ2-1; 10 nucleotides line up with TRBD2. Germline CDR1 is MGHRA and CDR2 is YSYEKL. After removal of 2 bases from V and 2 bases from J, the junction contained 9 bases not matched to a gene. This CDR3 region has 18 residues. CDR3 amino acids: CASSQRSGRAPTYNEQFF. The CDR3 nucleotides read TGCGCCAGCAGCCAAAGGAGCGGGAGGGCCCCCACCTACAATGAGCAGTTCTTC.

The chain carries TRBV2 and TRBJ1-1, with D tentatively TRBD1 (5 bases). Looked up from germline, CDR1 is SNHLY and CDR2 is FYNNEI. The CDR3 has 17 residues. The V end lost 3 bases, the J end lost 1 base, and 18 bases lay between the germline ends. CDR3 loop: CASSDRAPSLSNTEAFF. DNA for the CDR3: TGTGCCAGCAGTGACAGGGCCCCCTCTCTGTCGAACACTGAAGCTTTCTTT.

The chain links TRBV6-1 to TRBJ2-2, with 7 bases aligning to TRBD2. The germline V gene encodes CDR1 MNHNS and CDR2 SASEGT. This CDR3 has 15 residues. V was clipped by 6 bases and J by 5 bases; unmatched bases: 9. CDR3 residues: CASRGGRSGTGELFF. The CDR3 DNA sequence: TGTGCCAGCAGGGGCGGGAGATCGGGGACCGGGGAGCTGTTTTTT.

The CDR3 sequence is CASTNRAGEQFF. Here the CDR3 DNA reads TGTGCCAGCACCAATAGGGCGGGGGAGCAGTTCTTC. The J gene is TRBJ2-1, the V gene TRBV7-8, with D perhaps TRBD2 (6 bases). CDR1 and CDR2 from the germline V gene are SGHVS and FQNEAQ. V dropped 7 bases and J dropped 10 bases, with 14 bases sitting between them. CDR3 size: 12 residues. Full variable domain (outside the CDR3, taken from reference TRBV7-8 and TRBJ2-1): GAGVSQSPRYKVAKRGQDVALRCDPISGHVSLFWYQQALGQGPEFLTYFQNEAQLDKSGLPSDRFFAERPEGSVSTLKIQRTQQEDSAVYLCASTNRAGEQFFGPGTRLTVL.

The chain employs TRBV5-1 and TRBJ2-1; D is unresolved. CDR3 size: 15 residues. V shed 0 bases and J shed 5 bases, with 12 bases lying between them. Germline values: CDR1 SGHRS, CDR2 YFSETQ. The CDR3 loop reads CASSLAGLVNNEQFF. CDR3 sequence (DNA): TGCGCCAGCAGCTTGGCCGGGTTAGTAAACAATGAGCAGTTCTTC.

V gene TRBV7-9 combines with J gene TRBJ1-4; 9 nucleotides agree with TRBD1. Germline values: CDR1 SEHNR, CDR2 FQNEAQ (reference sequence). Germline trimming cut 5 bases from V and 7 bases from J; bases unmatched to any gene: 8. The CDR3 is 15 amino acids. The CDR3 region is CASSPRDRDGEKLFF. Here the CDR3 DNA reads TGTGCCAGCAGCCCCAGGGACAGGGACGGTGAAAAACTGTTTTTT.

The V gene is TRBV6-6, the J gene TRBJ2-7; 7 bases fit TRBD2. Germline CDR1 reads MNHNY; CDR2 reads SVGAGI (reference sequence). The junction had 13 bases not matched to a gene; V was cut back by 6 bases and J by 2 bases. The CDR3 totals 16 residues. CDR3 nucleotide sequence: TGTGCCAGCAGGCCGTTTGGGACTACCAAAACCTACGAGCAGTACTTC. Its protein product is CASRPFGTTKTYEQYF.

This clone was detected ten times or more. The chain uses TRBV6-1 and TRBJ1-4; D unclear. Germline loops: CDR1 MNHNS, CDR2 SASEGT. This CDR3 has 13 amino acids. Trimming removed 6 bases from V and 1 base from J, with 6 bases in between. The CDR3 coding sequence is TGTGCCAGCAGACCCAGAACTAATGAAAAACTGTTTTTT. Its protein product is CASRPRTNEKLFF.

The chain joins TRBV28 to TRBJ2-7; 8 nucleotides agree with TRBD1. This CDR3 has 15 amino acids. The germline gives CDR1 MDHEN, CDR2 SYDVKM. With V trimmed by 6 bases and J by 4 bases, 11 bases remained unmatched. The CDR3, as DNA: TGTGCCAGCAGCCCCGTACAGGGGGTGGGATACGAGCAGTACTTC. Protein product: CASSPVQGVGYEQYF.

V is TRBV6-1 and J is TRBJ2-7; 9 positions agree with TRBD1. This CDR3 has 15 residues. CDR1 MNHNS and CDR2 SASEGT come from the germline V gene. The V and J ends lost 8 bases and 2 bases, in that order; junction bases with no gene match: 10. DNA for the CDR3: TGTGCCAGCGCTAGTCTAGGACAGGGGACCTACGAGCAGTACTTC. It is translated as CASASLGQGTYEQYF.

This rearrangement joins TRBV4-1 to TRBJ1-1; 7 bases agree with TRBD1. This CDR3 has 14 residues. Germline V gene data show CDR1 as MGHRA and CDR2 as YSYEKL. The V and J ends lost 5 bases and 7 bases, in that order; junction bases with no gene match: 10. CDR3 nucleotide sequence: TGCGCCAGCAGCAGGGGACAGCATGAGGGTGAAGCTTTCTTT. Protein: CASSRGQHEGEAFF.

This clone was observed a handful of times. This chain links TRBV7-3 with TRBJ2-5; 9 bases are shared with TRBD1. Germline CDR1 reads SGHTA; CDR2 reads FQGTGA. J lost 11 bases, V lost 1 base, and 5 bases had no gene match. The CDR3 has 13 amino acids. Written as DNA, the CDR3 is TGTGCCAGCAGCTTAAACCCCGGACAGGGGCAGTACTTC. Protein product: CASSLNPGQGQYF.

The gene calls are TRBV2 and TRBJ2-1; D may be TRBD2 (6 bases). The CDR3 contains 15 residues. Trimming removed 6 bases at V and 2 bases at J, with 14 bases between. Germline CDR1 reads SNHLY; CDR2 reads FYNNEI. CDR3 in amino acids: CASRVDLAAYNEQFF. The CDR3 coding sequence is TGTGCCAGCAGGGTTGACTTAGCGGCCTACAATGAGCAGTTCTTC.